The 19 T cell receptor beta chains below were found in one sample sequenced in a study of metastatic and nonmetastatic thyroid tumors. Thyroid surgery took place with no prior treatment in any patient. Using MiXCR, TCRdb re-called clones from the PCR reads. The sample shows some 26,000 clones, roughly 3.5% of them seen only once. The sequenced material came from blood. The receptors here all came from a male donor with papillary thyroid cancer or a benign thyroid nodule (not recorded which). Some clones in this sample may be carry-over from other donors' samples.

The CDR3 loop reads CSARADLHTEAFF. In nucleotides, the CDR3 is TGCAGTGCTAGAGCGGATCTCCACACTGAAGCTTTCTTT. This rearrangement joins TRBV20-1 to TRBJ1-1, with D unresolved. In germline, CDR1 is DFQATT, CDR2 SNEGSKA (reference sequence). This CDR3 has 13 residues. V dropped 1 base and J dropped 3 bases, with 9 bases sitting between them.

The V gene is TRBV28, the J gene TRBJ1-2, with D possibly matching TRBD1 (5 bases). Between the trimmed V and J ends, which lost 5 bases and 5 bases, there was a span of 18 bases. The CDR3 loop spans 15 amino acids. Germline lookup yields CDR1 MDHEN and CDR2 SYDVKM. The CDR3 spells CASSATIRDRYGYTF. DNA of the CDR3: TGTGCCAGCAGTGCTACCATCCGGGACCGGTATGGCTACACCTTC.

In its sample, this clone was seen a few times. This rearrangement joins TRBV5-5 to TRBJ1-5; 8 positions agree with TRBD1. The CDR3 runs 16 residues. V gave up 1 base and J gave up 9 bases; unmatched junction bases: 12. Germline CDR1 reads SGHKS; CDR2 reads YYEKEE (reference sequence). CDR3 loop: CASSLMPGGVSGPQHF. The CDR3 DNA is TGTGCCAGCAGCTTGATGCCAGGGGGCGTCTCGGGGCCCCAGCATTTT. The variable domain in full, with the rest retrieved from reference TRBV5-5 and TRBJ1-5, is DAGVTQSPTHLIKTRGQQVTLRCSPISGHKSVSWYQQVLGQGPQFIFQYYEKEERGRGNFPDRFSARQFPNYSSELNVNALLLGDSALYLCASSLMPGGVSGPQHFGDGTRLSIL.

The chain is built from TRBV27 and TRBJ2-5; weak D call: TRBD2 (5 bases). The germline CDR1 and CDR2 sequences are MNHEY and SMNVEV (reference sequence). The CDR3 is 17 amino acids. V was shortened by 4 bases and J by 2 bases, with 20 bases between the two germline ends. The CDR3 region is CASSSLWRGRTQETQYF. DNA of the CDR3: TGTGCCAGCAGTTCATTATGGAGAGGGCGAACGCAAGAGACCCAGTACTTC.

This clone has a count of ten or more. The chain joins TRBV7-3 to TRBJ1-1; D not certain. Germline assignment: CDR1 SGHTA and CDR2 FQGTGA. The V end lost 3 bases, the J end lost 1 base, and 6 bases lay between the germline ends. The CDR3 totals 13 residues. The chain's CDR3 is CASSFSQNTEAFF. The DNA of the CDR3 is TGTGCCAGCAGCTTTTCCCAGAACACTGAAGCTTTCTTT.

This clone was observed many times. V gene TRBV7-9 combines with J gene TRBJ2-5, with 10 bases identical to TRBD1. CDR1 is SEHNR and CDR2 is FQNEAQ in the germline V gene (reference sequence). The CDR3 length is 15 residues. V gave up 1 base and J gave up 5 bases; unmatched junction bases: 4. The CDR3 bases are TGTGCCAGCAGCTTAGGACAGGGGGCTCACGAGACCCAGTACTTC. Translation gives CASSLGQGAHETQYF.

About this clone: A read error may account for a junction end that differs from germline. J is TRBJ2-2 and V is TRBV24-1; D ambiguous. The CDR3 loop spans 12 amino acids. Germline CDR1 reads KGHDR; CDR2 reads SFDVKD. The CDR3 nucleotides read TGTGTCACCAGAGGATTCTACGAGGAACTGTTTTTT. Amino acids: CVTRGFYEELFF.

This clone was seen more than once but under ten times. The V call is TRBV6-1, the J call TRBJ1-2; maybe TRBD1 (6 bases). The CDR3 consists of 14 residues. Per the germline V gene, CDR1 is MNHNS and CDR2 is SASEGT. V was cut by 7 bases and J by 5 bases, with 17 bases left in between. The CDR3 loop reads CASKGGQVAYGYTF. CDR3 bases: TGTGCCAGCAAGGGGGGGCAGGTCGCTTATGGCTACACCTTC.

The chain carries TRBV12-3 or TRBV12-4 and TRBJ2-5; 7 positions match TRBD2. The CDR3 consists of 14 residues. The V gene end was trimmed by 6 bases and the J gene end by 7 bases; junction bases not matched to a gene: 11. CDR3: CASSPFAGEGTQYF. DNA of the CDR3: TGTGCCAGCAGCCCCTTTGCGGGAGAGGGGACCCAGTACTTC.

Many counts were recorded for this clone. The rearrangement joins TRBV20-1 to TRBJ2-1, with 16 bases lining up with TRBD2. This CDR3 is 17 amino acids long. CDR1 is DFQATT and CDR2 is SNEGSKA in the germline V gene (reference sequence). The trim removed 3 bases at V and 0 bases at J, leaving 2 bases unmatched. The CDR3 DNA sequence: TGCAGTGCTAGGGGACTAGCGGGAGGGAGCTCCTACAATGAGCAGTTCTTC. This encodes CSARGLAGGSSYNEQFF.

At least ten counts were recorded for this clone. The chain joins TRBV3-2 to TRBJ1-2. TRBV3-2 is a listed pseudogene. The CDR3 has 18 residues. Here the CDR3 DNA reads TGTGCCAGCAGCCAAGCCCCAACCCCACAGCCTGACCACTATGGCTACACCTTC. It is translated as CASSQAPTPQPDHYGYTF.

The table lists this clone with many counts. This chain uses TRBV9 with TRBJ2-7; 7 nucleotides match TRBD1. The CDR3 is 13 residues long. The V gene end was trimmed by 4 bases and the J gene end by 2 bases; junction bases not matched to a gene: 3. Germline V gene data show CDR1 as SGDLS and CDR2 as YYNGEE. Here the CDR3 reads CASSPGQTYEQYF. CDR3 DNA sequence: TGTGCCAGCAGCCCGGGACAGACCTACGAGCAGTACTTC.

This clone was seen ten or more times. The chain uses TRBV20-1 and TRBJ2-4; 7 bases agree with TRBD1. V lost 3 bases and J lost 7; bases outside the gene matches: 6. CDR1 and CDR2 from the germline V gene are DFQATT and SNEGSKA (reference sequence). The CDR3 runs 13 residues. CDR3 DNA sequence: TGCAGTGCTAGCCCGACAGGGCTGAACATTCAGTACTTC. It is translated as CSASPTGLNIQYF.

CDR3 bases: TGTGCCAGCAGCTTGTCAGGGGGATTGAGTTCACCCCTCCACTTT. Residues: CASSLSGGLSSPLHF. This chain connects TRBV7-9 to TRBJ1-6, with 7 bases lining up with TRBD1. The CDR3 contains 15 residues. Germline V gene sequence: CDR1 SEHNR, CDR2 FQNEAQ (reference sequence). V was pared by 3 bases and J by 9 bases, with 8 bases of the junction left unmatched. Supplemented by reference TRBV7-9 and TRBJ1-6, the full variable domain reads DTGVSQNPRHKITKRGQNVTFRCDPISEHNRLYWYRQTLGQGPEFLTYFQNEAQLEKSRLLSDRFSAERPKGSFSTLEIQRTEQGDSAMYLCASSLSGGLSSPLHFGNGTRLTVT.

Many counts were recorded for this clone. CDR3 nucleotide sequence: TGTGCCAGCAGCCTTTCTCTAGCGAGGAACACCGGGGAGCTGTTTTTT. Translation gives CASSLSLARNTGELFF. The chain has TRBV7-6 and TRBJ2-2, with D possibly matching TRBD2 (6 bases). The CDR3 is 16 amino acids. CDR1 is SGHVS and CDR2 is FNYEAQ in the germline V gene. V was clipped by 5 bases and J by 1 base, with 14 bases between them.

By sample share, this clone is medium-sized. The V call is TRBV19, the J call TRBJ1-2, with 7 nucleotides matching TRBD1. CDR1 and CDR2 from the germline V gene are LNHDA and SQIVND (reference sequence). The ends lost 1 base at V and 6 bases at J; junction bases unmatched: 5. The CDR3 runs to 14 residues. In nucleotides, the CDR3 is TGTGCCAGTAGTATAGCGGCCACAGGGGATGGCTACACCTTC. The encoded protein is CASSIAATGDGYTF.

This clone was detected many times. This CDR3 is also generated by other DNA sequences in the sample. The rearrangement links TRBV6-1 to TRBJ2-3, with a weak D call TRBD1 (6 bases). Germline CDR1 and CDR2: MNHNS and SASEGT. CDR3 size: 15 residues. Trimming shortened V by 8 bases and J by 8 bases, and 23 bases separated the two germline ends. The chain's CDR3 is CASREGIAGVSTQYF. The CDR3 bases are TGTGCCAGCCGCGAGGGGATTGCAGGGGTCAGTACGCAGTATTTT.

The chain joins TRBV9 to TRBJ2-6, with D tentatively TRBD2 (5 bases). Germline values: CDR1 SGDLS, CDR2 YYNGEE. V dropped 8 bases and J dropped 4 bases, with 13 bases sitting between them. The CDR3 is made up of 14 amino acids. The CDR3 coding sequence is TGTGCCAGAAGCATAGGAGGAGGGGCCAACGTCCTGACTTTC. Its translation: CARSIGGGANVLTF.

Sample share makes this clone medium-sized. V is TRBV2 and J is TRBJ2-7; 9 nucleotides agree with TRBD1. Germline V gene sequence: CDR1 SNHLY, CDR2 FYNNEI. Trimming removed 7 bases from V and 3 bases from J; junction bases left unmatched: 4. The CDR3 covers 13 residues. CDR3 loop: CASMGTGNYEQYF. CDR3 bases: TGTGCCAGCATGGGGACAGGGAACTACGAGCAGTACTTC.